These 25 T cell receptor beta chains share one sample of origin, sequenced in a study of blood T cell repertoires in COVID-19. The table came from immunoSEQ multiplex PCR; TCRdb's copy has only in-frame clones and leaves some out. The sample has around 260,000 clones; about 85% are singletons. Material: peripheral blood. These receptor sequences come from a human donor in a cohort sampled during active COVID-19.

V gene TRBV5-1 combines with J gene TRBJ2-1; perhaps TRBD2 as D (6 bases). This CDR3 has 14 residues. Per germline, CDR1 SGHRS and CDR2 YFSETQ. Between the trimmed V and J ends, which lost 1 base and 6 bases, there was a span of 11 bases. In DNA, the CDR3 is TGCGCCAGCAGCTTGTCTAGCGCCAGCAATGAGCAGTTCTTC. Protein: CASSLSSASNEQFF.

This chain links TRBV7-9 with TRBJ2-3; TRBD1 might be the D (6 bases). Per germline, CDR1 SEHNR and CDR2 FQNEAQ (reference sequence). This CDR3 contains 18 residues. Trimming left V 6 bases short and J 0 bases short, with 22 bases between. The CDR3 DNA sequence: TGTGCCAGCAGTTCGGGACATCACATTTCCTTCAGCACAGATACGCAGTATTTT. Its translation: CASSSGHHISFSTDTQYF. The complete variable domain, with remaining parts taken from reference TRBV7-9 and TRBJ2-3, reads DTGVSQNPRHKITKRGQNVTFRCDPISEHNRLYWYRQTLGQGPEFLTYFQNEAQLEKSRLLSDRFSAERPKGSFSTLEIQRTEQGDSAMYLCASSSGHHISFSTDTQYFGPGTRLTVL.

This chain connects TRBV28 to TRBJ2-3, with D possibly TRBD2 on 6 matching bases. Trimming shortened V by 6 bases and J by 3 bases, and 10 bases separated the two germline ends. There are 13 residues in the CDR3. CDR1 is MDHEN, CDR2 SYDVKM, per germline. The CDR3 spells CASRVSGTDTQYF. CDR3 DNA sequence: TGTGCCAGCAGGGTTAGCGGAACAGATACGCAGTATTTT.

This sequence joins TRBV12-3 or TRBV12-4 and TRBJ2-2, with no clear D. The germline V and J ends were trimmed by 3 bases and 1 base, with 3 bases remaining between them. CDR3 length equals 13 residues. In DNA, the CDR3 is TGTGCCAGCAGTTTTAGGAACACCGGGGAGCTGTTTTTT. Protein: CASSFRNTGELFF.

This chain connects TRBV7-6 to TRBJ1-5, with 7 bases aligning to TRBD1. J gave up 3 bases and V 2 bases, and 4 bases lay outside the gene matches. The CDR3 has 15 residues. Germline-derived CDR1 and CDR2 are SGHVS and FNYEAQ. The CDR3 protein is CASSLITGANQPQHF. The CDR3 DNA reads as TGTGCCAGCAGCTTAATTACAGGGGCCAATCAGCCCCAGCATTTT.

The chain employs TRBV7-2 and TRBJ2-1, with 12 bases lining up with TRBD2. The trim removed 2 bases at V and 4 bases at J, leaving 9 bases unmatched. This CDR3 is 18 amino acids long. CDR1 is SGHTA, CDR2 FQGNSA, per germline. CDR3 loop: CASSLTTTSGRKYNEQFF. The CDR3 coding sequence is TGTGCCAGCAGCTTAACCACCACTAGCGGGAGGAAATACAATGAGCAGTTCTTC.

The V and J genes are TRBV6-1 and TRBJ2-3; 15 bases are a match to TRBD2. CDR1 is MNHNS and CDR2 is SASEGT in the germline V gene. V shed 7 bases and J 8 bases; nucleotides not matched to a gene: 10. The CDR3 has 16 residues. The CDR3 loop is CASNDPGLAGGVTQYF. The CDR3 DNA sequence: TGTGCCAGCAATGATCCGGGACTAGCGGGAGGTGTTACGCAGTATTTT.

The chain joins TRBV15 to TRBJ1-1; D gene unclear. Per the germline V gene, CDR1 is LNHNV and CDR2 is YYDKDF (reference sequence). Trimming stripped 1 base from V and 1 base from J, with 10 bases between. CDR3 length: 15 amino acids. The CDR3 region has the DNA TGTGCCACCAGCAGAGCCGGGGAGGGGAACACTGAAGCTTTCTTT. Its translation is CATSRAGEGNTEAFF.

V usage is TRBV30 and J usage is TRBJ2-6; D gene uncertain. Germline assignment: CDR1 GTSNPN and CDR2 SVGIG (reference sequence). Trimming cost V 5 bases and J 1 base, with 6 bases left between them. The CDR3 is made up of 13 amino acids. The CDR3 spells CAWGQSGANVLTF. In DNA form, the CDR3 reads TGTGCCTGGGGTCAATCTGGGGCCAACGTCCTGACTTTC.

This clone was counted a single time. The V and J genes are TRBV19 and TRBJ1-1, with 8 bases identical to TRBD1. V shed 8 bases, J shed 5 bases, and the junction held 7 bases outside the gene matches. The V gene's germline CDR1 is LNHDA and CDR2 SQIVND (reference sequence). CDR3 size: 13 residues. The CDR3 reads CASDRTGRTEAFF. The CDR3 nucleotides read TGTGCCAGTGACCGGACAGGGAGGACTGAAGCTTTCTTT.

The chain has TRBV4-1 and TRBJ1-2; D not certain. Between the trimmed V and J ends, which lost 0 bases and 8 bases, there was a span of 16 bases. This CDR3 has 15 residues. CDR1 is MGHRA and CDR2 is YSYEKL in the germline V gene. The CDR3 sequence is CASSQDFAASVGYTF. In DNA, the CDR3 is TGCGCCAGCAGCCAAGATTTCGCGGCATCCGTAGGCTACACCTTC.

This clone was detected only a few times. J is TRBJ2-7 and V is TRBV20-1, with TRBD2 matching 15 bases. The germline gives CDR1 DFQATT, CDR2 SNEGSKA (reference sequence). V was pared by 3 bases and J by 2 bases, with 11 bases of the junction left unmatched. The CDR3 loop spans 18 amino acids. CDR3 amino acids: CSASHGLAGGPAAYEQYF. CDR3 nucleotide sequence: TGCAGTGCTAGTCATGGACTAGCGGGAGGGCCTGCCGCCTACGAGCAGTACTTC.

The rearrangement uses TRBV2 and TRBJ2-7, with 8 bases aligning to TRBD2. V was pared by 7 bases and J by 0 bases, with 8 bases of the junction left unmatched. Germline V gene lookup returns CDR1 SNHLY and CDR2 FYNNEI. The CDR3 has 15 residues. The CDR3 DNA reads TGTGCCAGCACCGGAAGCGGGAGTATCTCCTACGAGCAGTACTTC. This encodes CASTGSGSISYEQYF.

This chain uses TRBV4-1 with TRBJ1-5; no definite D call. The ends were cut back, 1 base at V and 3 bases at J, with 13 bases in the middle. Germline-derived CDR1 and CDR2 are MGHRA and YSYEKL. The CDR3 extends over 16 amino acids. CDR3 sequence reads: CASSQGTQISNQPQHF. The CDR3 coding sequence is TGCGCCAGCAGCCAAGGAACACAGATTTCCAATCAGCCCCAGCATTTT.

The rearrangement links TRBV21-1 to TRBJ1-5; whether TRBD1, the table's D call, matches the DNA was not checked. TRBV21-1 is recorded as a pseudogene. The CDR3 is 20 amino acids. CDR3 sequence reads: CASSERVPWTGGNSNQPQHF. The CDR3 DNA reads as TGTGCCAGCAGCGAGAGGGTTCCTTGGACAGGGGGGAATAGCAATCAGCCCCAGCATTTT.

The rearrangement joins TRBV29-1 to TRBJ2-5; TRBD2 matches at 8 bases. The CDR3 has 12 residues. V lost 7 bases and J lost 2; bases outside the gene matches: 3. Germline CDR1 reads SQVTM; CDR2 reads ANQGSEA. CDR3 nucleotide sequence: TGCAGCGCCCGACTAGCGCAAGAGACCCAGTACTTC. Amino acid sequence: CSARLAQETQYF.

The chain employs TRBV15 and TRBJ1-1, with 8 bases matching TRBD1. This CDR3 has 17 amino acids. V gave up 2 bases and J gave up 1 base; unmatched junction bases: 9. Germline CDR1 reads LNHNV; CDR2 reads YYDKDF (reference sequence). This CDR3 reads CATSRQWTGWANTEAFF. CDR3 coding DNA: TGTGCCACCAGCAGACAATGGACAGGGTGGGCGAACACTGAAGCTTTCTTT.

The V call is TRBV2, the J call TRBJ1-2; D is undetermined. The CDR3 has 12 residues. The V and J ends lost 4 bases and 12 bases respectively, with 15 bases between them. Looked up from germline, CDR1 is SNHLY and CDR2 is FYNNEI. The DNA of the CDR3 is TGTGCCAGCAGTGTCGAGTCGTTCGAGGACACCTTC. The encoded protein is CASSVESFEDTF. The full variable domain, in which reference TRBV2 and TRBJ1-2 provide the parts outside the CDR3, is EPEVTQTPSHQVTQMGQEVILRCVPISNHLYFYWYRQILGQKVEFLVSFYNNEISEKSEIFDDQFSVERPDGSNFTLKIRSTKLEDSAMYFCASSVESFEDTFGSGTRLTVV.

The rearrangement uses TRBV6-5 and TRBJ2-1, with 7 bases that match TRBD1. The J segment lost 8 bases and the V segment lost 6 bases, leaving 1 base of the junction unmatched. CDR1 MNHEY and CDR2 SVGAGI come from the germline V gene. The CDR3 totals 11 residues. The CDR3 DNA reads TGTGCCAGCAGGGACAGGCATGAGCAGTTCTTC. Translating it yields CASRDRHEQFF.

The rearrangement links TRBV27 to TRBJ2-1, with D perhaps TRBD1 (5 bases). V shed 2 bases and J shed 2 bases, with 13 bases lying between them. CDR1 and CDR2 (germline): MNHEY, SMNVEV (reference sequence). This CDR3 comprises 16 residues. The CDR3 spells CASSLEGRATYNEQFF. The CDR3, as DNA: TGTGCCAGCAGTTTAGAAGGCAGGGCGACCTACAATGAGCAGTTCTTC.

The chain carries TRBV19 and TRBJ2-7, with 9 bases that match TRBD1. Unmatched junction bases numbered 21, after V lost 10 bases and J lost 5 bases. CDR1 is LNHDA and CDR2 is SQIVND in the germline V gene (reference sequence). The CDR3 totals 17 residues. The CDR3 protein is CATRPGQGKPLTDEQYF. CDR3 DNA: TGTGCCACTAGGCCGGGACAGGGTAAGCCATTAACCGACGAGCAGTACTTC.

The rearrangement joins TRBV7-8 to TRBJ2-7; possibly TRBD2 for D (7 bases). Germline V lookup: CDR1 SGHVS, CDR2 FQNEAQ. The CDR3 loop spans 15 amino acids. V shed 5 bases and J shed 4 bases, with 18 bases lying between them. CDR3 amino acids: CASSPREGGGYEQYF. CDR3 bases: TGTGCCAGCAGCCCCCGGGAAGGGGGGGGTTACGAGCAGTACTTC.

V gene TRBV15 combines with J gene TRBJ1-4; D may be TRBD1 (5 bases). The CDR3 length is 16 residues. V lost 0 bases and J lost 6, with 14 bases in between. Germline V gene lookup returns CDR1 LNHNV and CDR2 YYDKDF (reference sequence). As DNA, the CDR3 is TGTGCCACCAGCAGAGATCTAACCCGGACATATGAAAAACTGTTTTTT. Its translation is CATSRDLTRTYEKLFF.

The rearrangement uses TRBV6-4 and TRBJ2-1; D is possibly TRBD1 (5 bases). Germline CDR1 MRHNA, CDR2 SNTAGT. The CDR3 is 13 amino acids. V lost 9 bases and J 1 base, leaving 10 bases between the germline ends. The CDR3 coding sequence is TGTGCCAGTTTCTACAGGTCCTACAATGAGCAGTTCTTC. Encoded protein: CASFYRSYNEQFF.

The chain couples TRBV30 to TRBJ2-3, with TRBD1 matching 8 bases. Germline V gene lookup returns CDR1 GTSNPN and CDR2 SVGIG (reference sequence). CDR3 length equals 15 residues. With 3 bases clipped from V and 4 bases from J, the junction kept 9 bases outside the gene matches. This CDR3 is CAWRRTQGAADTQYF. The DNA of the CDR3 is TGTGCCTGGAGACGGACGCAGGGGGCCGCAGATACGCAGTATTTT.